These T cell receptor beta chains were read from a single sample in a study of beta chain features in type 1 diabetes. Method: immunoSEQ multiplex PCR; TCRdb's copy keeps in-frame clones and lacks some. The sample yields about 240,000 clones, 27% seen once. The sample was central memory CD4+ T cells from blood. The source is a man between 25 and 39 years old in good health. Both conserved end residues are part of each CDR3. The D gene is left open where the match is weak. Rows give clone size only sometimes, using once, few, many, or a class for an expanded clone.

d_call	clone_size	j_call	v_call	cdr3_aa	cdr3_nt
NA	many	TRBJ1-4	TRBV23-1	CAGGQSNEKLFF	TGCGCCGGCGGACAGTCTAATGAAAAACTGTTTTTT
NA	NA	TRBJ1-2	TRBV2	CASSKTANYGYTF	TGTGCCAGCAGTAAGACGGCTAACTATGGCTACACCTTC
NA	NA	TRBJ2-5	TRBV4-2	CASSQGLETQYF	TGTGCCAGCAGCCAAGGACTTGAGACCCAGTACTTC
NA	NA	TRBJ1-5	TRBV30	CAWSWIGSGQPQHF	TGTGCCTGGAGTTGGATAGGGAGCGGTCAGCCCCAGCATTTT
NA	NA	TRBJ1-3	TRBV6-6	CASSPDGLGNTIYF	TGTGCCAGCAGTCCCGACGGGCTTGGAAACACCATATATTTT
NA	NA	TRBJ1-2	TRBV6-6	CASSYAGYGYTF	TGTGCCAGCAGTTACGCCGGCTATGGCTACACCTTC
NA	many	TRBJ1-3	TRBV29-1	CSVADVRSGNTIYF	TGCAGCGTTGCAGACGTGCGCTCTGGAAACACCATATATTTT
NA	few	TRBJ2-5	TRBV28	CASSLSEPGTQYF	TGTGCCAGCAGTTTATCCGAACCAGGGACCCAGTACTTC
NA	NA	TRBJ2-7	TRBV28	CASRMDSLPYEQYF	TGTGCCAGCAGGATGGACAGCCTACCCTACGAGCAGTACTTC
NA	few	TRBJ2-5	TRBV10-3	CAISESGSQETQYF	TGTGCCATCAGTGAGTCGGGCTCCCAAGAGACCCAGTACTTC
NA	NA	TRBJ2-5	TRBV29-1	CSVRQETQYF	TGCAGCGTGCGACAAGAGACCCAGTACTTC
TRBD2	few	TRBJ2-3	TRBV4-2	CASSQDGSGDSTDTQYF	TGTGCCAGCAGCCAAGATGGTAGCGGGGATAGCACAGATACGCAGTATTTT
NA	few	TRBJ1-1	TRBV19	CASSIPANTEAFF	TGTGCCAGTAGTATCCCCGCGAACACTGAAGCTTTCTTT